The entry that follows covers one TCR beta chain sequence. Its antigen is currently unknown. Over 18 months, lack of ophthalmopathy progression marked Graves' hyperthyroidism as stable. On the basis of clinical symptoms, serum thyroxine and TRAb, thyroid ultrasound and orbital computed tomography, diagnoses were made. Trimming pared 6 bases from V and 6 bases from J, leaving 18 bases between. Germline V CDR1 and CDR2: SEHNR, FQNEAQ (reference sequence). The CDR3 runs 14 residues. This specimen belongs to a study of T cells in Graves' hyperthyroidism and ophthalmopathy. Study conclusions and caveats: The blood repertoire included most of the expanded thyroid clonotypes above 0.001.

Using RNA transcripts as the source, TCR beta CDR3 regions were amplified. With the HTBI primer set, the TCR CDR3 went through a first round of RT-PCR. MiXCR, applied by TCRdb to the multiplex PCR reads, yields one record per CDR3 protein. The sample carries 350,000 to 400,000 distinct CDR3 sequences, about 19% recorded once. This chain joins TRBV7-9 and TRBJ2-7; D is perhaps TRBD2 (6 bases). The sequenced sample consisted of blood. This TCR was sampled from a woman aged 18-35 years with Graves' hyperthyroidism. The CDR3 nucleotides are TGTGCCAGCAGTAACTCCATCACCGGGGGCGAGCAGTACTTC. Its protein product is CASSNSITGGEQYF.